This T cell receptor beta chain is from a study of OX40 agonist ivuxolimab in advanced cancers. Sequenced by immunoSEQ multiplex PCR; TCRdb stores in-frame clones only, minus some. The data contain 60,000 to 75,000 clones, approximately 92% of them singletons. V lost 8 bases and J lost 7; bases outside the gene matches: 10. Germline V gene data show CDR1 as LNHNV and CDR2 as YYDKDF (reference sequence). The CDR3 contains 14 residues. Concerning this clone: Its antigen is not known.

Findings and caveats of the study: Partial responders treated at 0.1-3.0 mg/kg exhibited clonal expansion among the lowest measured. Normalized expansion of T-cell clones was also low for some nonresponders.

The receptor was derived from an adult with an advanced solid tumor such as melanoma, head and neck, liver or kidney cancer. This chain joins TRBV15 and TRBJ2-1; TRBD2 agrees at 8 bases. This material consisted of CD4+ or CD8+ T cells sorted from blood, taken in a trial of the OX40 agonist ivuxolimab. The DNA for the CDR3 is TGTGCCACCCAGACCAGCGGGAGAGAGAATGAGCAGTTCTTC. It translates to CATQTSGRENEQFF. Full variable domain (outside the CDR3, taken from reference TRBV15 and TRBJ2-1): DAMVIQNPRYQVTQFGKPVTLSCSQTLNHNVMYWYQQKSSQAPKLLFHYYDKDFNNEADTPDNFQSRRPNTSFCFLDIRSPGLGDTAMYLCATQTSGRENEQFFGPGTRLTVL.